A single sample is the source of the 26 T cell receptor beta chains below, sequenced in a study of beta chain features in type 1 diabetes. General study results and limits: Moderate yet significant TCRB CDR3 shortening was seen in Type 1 diabetes patients in all four CD4+ subsets.

These TCRs' antigens remain unknown. What was sequenced were expressed TCRB transcripts, since all of the isolated RNA had been reverse transcribed. Libraries were prepared by immunoSEQ multiplex PCR; TCRdb keeps only in-frame clonotypes and omits some of them. The sample contains around 130,000 clones, approximately 10% of which appear only once. The sequenced sample consisted of central memory CD4+ T cells from blood. The receptors were sampled from a man aged 30 to 45 with type 1 diabetes.

The chain recombines TRBV7-9 with TRBJ1-2; no clear D. The CDR3 extends over 14 amino acids. The ends were cut back, 1 base at V and 3 bases at J, with 9 bases in the middle. Germline V gene data show CDR1 as SEHNR and CDR2 as FQNEAQ (reference sequence). The CDR3 spells CASSLEPEYYGYTF. For the CDR3, the DNA is TGTGCCAGCAGCTTAGAGCCGGAGTACTATGGCTACACCTTC.

This clone was detected ten times or more. The V call is TRBV19, the J call TRBJ2-5, with 13 bases lining up with TRBD2. The CDR3 has 17 residues. The V gene end was trimmed by 6 bases and the J gene end by 2 bases; junction bases not matched to a gene: 9. The germline gives CDR1 LNHDA, CDR2 SQIVND (reference sequence). The CDR3 is CASSLGLAGYLQETQYF. The CDR3 nucleotides are TGTGCCAGTAGCTTGGGACTAGCGGGGTATCTGCAAGAGACCCAGTACTTC.

A few counts support this clone. CDR3 loop: CASSYNPSSGNTIYF. The CDR3 nucleotides read TGTGCCAGCAGTTACAACCCCAGCTCTGGAAACACCATATATTTT. The chain links TRBV6-5 to TRBJ1-3; D is ambiguous. The CDR3 has 15 amino acids. The germline gives CDR1 MNHEY, CDR2 SVGAGI. Between the trimmed V and J ends, which lost 2 bases and 0 bases, there was a span of 8 bases.

This clone came up a few times. The gene calls are TRBV5-5 and TRBJ2-1, with D possibly matching TRBD1 (7 bases). The V end lost 5 bases, the J end lost 7 bases, and 19 bases lay between the germline ends. CDR3 size: 15 residues. Germline V CDR1 and CDR2: SGHKS, YYEKEE (reference sequence). CDR3 residues: CASSFFSQGGNEQFF. CDR3 nucleotide sequence: TGTGCCAGCAGTTTCTTCAGTCAGGGGGGAAATGAGCAGTTCTTC.

In its sample, this clone was seen a few times. V is TRBV5-4 and J is TRBJ2-3; the D gene is possibly TRBD1 (5 bases). The CDR3 consists of 13 residues. Trimming removed 0 bases at V and 5 bases at J, with 7 bases between. Germline loops: CDR1 SGHNT, CDR2 YYREEE (reference sequence). As DNA, the CDR3 is TGTGCCAGCAGCTTGGACCAGGGAGATACGCAGTATTTT. Translated, it gives CASSLDQGDTQYF. The complete variable domain, with remaining parts taken from reference TRBV5-4 and TRBJ2-3, reads ETGVTQSPTHLIKTRGQQVTLRCSSQSGHNTVSWYQQALGQGPQFIFQYYREEENGRGNFPPRFSGLQFPNYSSELNVNALELDDSALYLCASSLDQGDTQYFGPGTRLTVL.

CDR3 loop: CASNHRRWGPNNEQFF. CDR3 coding DNA: TGTGCCAGCAACCACCGAAGGTGGGGCCCGAACAATGAGCAGTTCTTC. The V gene is TRBV7-8, the J gene TRBJ2-1, with a weak D call TRBD1 (5 bases). The germline V gene has CDR1 SGHVS and CDR2 FQNEAQ. The CDR3 sequence is 16 residues long. V gave up 7 bases and J gave up 5 bases, with 21 bases separating them.

This clone was found many times. V is TRBV11-2 and J is TRBJ2-1; 8 bases agree with TRBD1. Germline loops: CDR1 SGHAT, CDR2 FQNNGV. This CDR3 has 15 residues. Trimming removed 5 bases from V and 4 bases from J; junction bases left unmatched: 7. In nucleotides, the CDR3 is TGTGCCAGCAGCCCGGACAGGGAGGTTTACAATGAGCAGTTCTTC. It is translated as CASSPDREVYNEQFF.

The V and J genes are TRBV7-8 and TRBJ2-4, with D perhaps TRBD2 (6 bases). CDR3 length: 16 amino acids. The V gene's germline CDR1 is SGHVS and CDR2 FQNEAQ. Trimming took 5 bases from V and 6 from J, leaving 20 bases between them. In DNA form, the CDR3 reads TGTGCCAGCAGCCCCCGGGCCCCAACGGGGGTAAACATTCAGTACTTC. It encodes CASSPRAPTGVNIQYF.

This clone turned up a few times. The chain joins TRBV19 to TRBJ2-5; possible D gene TRBD2, 5 bases. The length of the CDR3 is 12 residues. CDR1 and CDR2 from the germline V gene are LNHDA and SQIVND (reference sequence). The ends were cut back, 6 bases at V and 9 bases at J, with 14 bases in the middle. The CDR3 coding sequence is TGTGCCAGTAGCGGGGATCGAGTGGCCCAGTACTTC. This translates into CASSGDRVAQYF. The whole variable domain, remainder taken from reference TRBV19 and TRBJ2-5, is DGGITQSPKYLFRKEGQNVTLSCEQNLNHDAMYWYRQDPGQGLRLIYYSQIVNDFQKGDIAEGYSVSREKKESFPLTVTSAQKNPTAFYLCASSGDRVAQYFGPGTRLLVL.

This clone has only a few counts. The CDR3 DNA is TGTGCCAGCAGCCTTTTGGACAGGGGAACAGAGACCCAGTACTTC. It encodes CASSLLDRGTETQYF. The chain employs TRBV4-2 and TRBJ2-5, with 9 bases aligning to TRBD1. The J segment lost 4 bases and the V segment lost 4 bases, leaving 7 bases of the junction unmatched. The CDR3 sequence is 15 residues long. Per germline, CDR1 LGHNA and CDR2 YNFKEQ.

A few counts support this clone. This chain uses TRBV4-3 with TRBJ1-1; the D gene is possibly TRBD1 (6 bases). The germline V and J ends were trimmed by 6 bases and 3 bases, with 11 bases remaining between them. This CDR3 contains 13 residues. Germline V lookup: CDR1 LGHNA, CDR2 YSLEER. CDR3 protein: CASRRQVDTEAFF. CDR3 in DNA: TGCGCCAGCAGAAGACAGGTCGACACTGAAGCTTTCTTT.

The rearrangement joins TRBV5-1 to TRBJ2-1, with 7 bases that match TRBD2. CDR1 is SGHRS, CDR2 YFSETQ, per germline. The CDR3 sequence is 14 residues long. V gave up 1 base and J gave up 7 bases; unmatched junction bases: 5. CDR3 DNA sequence: TGCGCCAGCAGCTTGTGGGAGGGGCGGAATGAGCAGTTCTTC. It encodes CASSLWEGRNEQFF.

The table lists this clone with a few counts. The chain links TRBV18 to TRBJ1-5, with 9 nucleotides matching TRBD1. The germline V gene encodes CDR1 KGHSH and CDR2 LQKENI. The CDR3 sequence is 16 residues long. With 2 bases clipped from V and 2 bases from J, the junction kept 4 bases outside the gene matches. The CDR3 coding sequence is TGTGCCAGCTCACCAGGACAGGGGTGGCGCAATCAGCCCCAGCATTTT. Its translation: CASSPGQGWRNQPQHF.

This chain connects TRBV29-1 to TRBJ2-3; unclear D gene. Trimming took 6 bases from V and 0 from J, leaving 10 bases between them. This CDR3 comprises 13 residues. Germline V CDR1 and CDR2: SQVTM, ANQGSEA. The CDR3 nucleotides read TGCAGCGTGTTGACACTCAGCACAGATACGCAGTATTTT. It translates to CSVLTLSTDTQYF.

A few counts support this clone. This CDR3 reads CASSSAGTEETQYF. In DNA, the CDR3 is TGCGCCAGCAGCTCGGCCGGGACAGAGGAGACCCAGTACTTC. The chain uses TRBV5-1 and TRBJ2-5, with TRBD1 identical over 7 bases. Germline CDR1 SGHRS, CDR2 YFSETQ. Trimming removed 3 bases from V and 5 bases from J; junction bases left unmatched: 7. CDR3 length equals 14 residues.

This clone was seen a few times. The chain is built from TRBV5-1 and TRBJ2-7; D is possibly TRBD2 (6 bases). In germline, CDR1 is SGHRS, CDR2 YFSETQ. The V end lost 7 bases, the J end lost 7 bases, and 24 bases lay between the germline ends. This CDR3 has 15 amino acids. The CDR3 bases are TGCGCCAGCTCTAAGGAGGCGGGGAGCGTTAGAGAGCAGTACTTC. Protein sequence: CASSKEAGSVREQYF.

This clone came up a few times. The rearrangement links TRBV7-6 to TRBJ2-2, with D perhaps TRBD2 (5 bases). There are 16 residues in the CDR3. The germline gives CDR1 SGHVS, CDR2 FNYEAQ. V was trimmed by 3 bases and J by 0 bases, leaving 11 bases between them. The CDR3 bases are TGTGCCAGCAGCTTCCGGGGATTCGCGAACACCGGGGAGCTGTTTTTT. This translates into CASSFRGFANTGELFF.

For this clone: Since a much larger clone is just one base distant, this may be a read error. The rearrangement joins TRBV4-2 to TRBJ2-7; no clear D. The CDR3 spans 14 residues. V dropped 1 base and J dropped 3 bases, with 10 bases sitting between them. Germline CDR1 is LGHNA and CDR2 is YNFKEQ. The CDR3: CASSQGPPVYEQYF. As DNA, the CDR3 is TGTGCCAGCAGCCAAGGTCCGCCGGTCTACGAGCAGTACTTC.

The rearrangement links TRBV28 to TRBJ1-2, with a weak D call TRBD1 (6 bases). CDR1 and CDR2 from the germline V gene are MDHEN and SYDVKM. The ends were cut back, 6 bases at V and 5 bases at J, with 16 bases in the middle. This CDR3 region has 14 residues. The CDR3 is CASSNRGGAYGYTF. CDR3 coding DNA: TGTGCCAGCAGCAATCGAGGGGGGGCTTATGGCTACACCTTC.

The sample holds a few counts of this clone. The V gene is TRBV5-1, the J gene TRBJ2-3; 7 bases line up with TRBD1. This CDR3 spans 15 amino acids. Germline V gene sequence: CDR1 SGHRS, CDR2 YFSETQ. Trimming took 3 bases from V and 5 from J; bases not matched to a gene: 9. The CDR3: CASSYRDRDVDTQYF. CDR3 DNA: TGCGCCAGCAGCTACCGAGACAGGGATGTAGATACGCAGTATTTT.

The rearrangement joins TRBV5-1 to TRBJ2-5, with D possibly being TRBD2 (6 bases). The CDR3 has 14 residues. CDR1 and CDR2 from the germline V gene are SGHRS and YFSETQ. Trimming took off 6 bases at V and 3 bases at J, with 15 bases between the two ends. Written as DNA, the CDR3 is TGCGCCAGCACCCCCGGGAGTCCAAAAGAGACCCAGTACTTC. Translating it yields CASTPGSPKETQYF.

This clone was counted only a few times. The CDR3 sequence is CASSPSPSGGQETQYF. The CDR3 DNA sequence: TGTGCCAGCAGCCCCTCCCCTAGCGGGGGGCAAGAGACCCAGTACTTC. The chain links TRBV7-3 to TRBJ2-5, with TRBD2 matching over 11 bases. Germline V gives CDR1 SGHTA, CDR2 FQGTGA. Trimming took 5 bases from V and 2 from J; bases not matched to a gene: 7. This CDR3 has 16 residues.

The chain carries TRBV19 and TRBJ1-1; D is perhaps TRBD1 (6 bases). CDR1 is LNHDA, CDR2 SQIVND, per germline (reference sequence). The CDR3 extends over 15 amino acids. V was cut by 1 base and J by 4 bases, with 13 bases left in between. The CDR3 reads CASSIGGGVSTEAFF. CDR3 bases: TGTGCCAGTAGTATAGGCGGGGGCGTCAGCACTGAAGCTTTCTTT. Variable domain in full (rest from reference TRBV19 and TRBJ1-1): DGGITQSPKYLFRKEGQNVTLSCEQNLNHDAMYWYRQDPGQGLRLIYYSQIVNDFQKGDIAEGYSVSREKKESFPLTVTSAQKNPTAFYLCASSIGGGVSTEAFFGQGTRLTVV.

This clone was picked up a small number of times. The rearrangement uses TRBV5-4 and TRBJ2-3; 8 bases fit TRBD1. The J segment lost 0 bases and the V segment lost 4 bases, leaving 10 bases of the junction unmatched. This CDR3 comprises 17 residues. Germline V gene data show CDR1 as SGHNT and CDR2 as YYREEE (reference sequence). CDR3 in amino acids: CASSPAPGQESTDTQYF. The CDR3 region has the DNA TGTGCCAGCAGCCCCGCGCCGGGACAGGAGAGCACAGATACGCAGTATTTT.

This chain links TRBV18 with TRBJ1-1, with 10 positions matching TRBD1. The CDR3 has 16 amino acids. V was pared by 4 bases and J by 0 bases, with 5 bases of the junction left unmatched. The germline gives CDR1 KGHSH, CDR2 LQKENI. CDR3 sequence: CASSLLGTGVNTEAFF. Written as DNA, the CDR3 is TGTGCCAGCTCACTTCTAGGGACAGGGGTGAACACTGAAGCTTTCTTT.

As regards this clone: Other nucleotide sequences in the sample specify the same CDR3. V is TRBV11-2 and J is TRBJ1-1; a possible D gene is TRBD1 (6 bases). This CDR3 spans 15 amino acids. V lost 4 bases to trimming and J lost 1 base, with 13 bases between them. CDR1 is SGHAT and CDR2 is FQNNGV in the germline V gene. CDR3 amino acids: CASSSGGGWNTEAFF. In DNA form, the CDR3 reads TGTGCCAGCAGCTCAGGCGGGGGCTGGAACACTGAAGCTTTCTTT. Variable domain in full (rest from reference TRBV11-2 and TRBJ1-1): EAGVAQSPRYKIIEKRQSVAFWCNPISGHATLYWYQQILGQGPKLLIQFQNNGVVDDSQLPKDRFSAERLKGVDSTLKIQPAKLEDSAVYLCASSSGGGWNTEAFFGQGTRLTVV.